This TCR beta chain was captured by sequencing in a study of blood T cell repertoires in COVID-19. Looking at the study overall: Italy, Spain and the United States were the sources of the convalescent and acute COVID-19 samples. From T cells, B-cell-depleted T cells, or PBMCs came the material, which was cDNA or gDNA.

All enrollees were about 18 to 100 years old and from roughly 22 US areas. Original analysis: The authors estimated nucleated cell counts from reference gene primer amplification. TCRdb's table, derived via immunoSEQ multiplex PCR, lists solely in-frame clones and lacks some. V, J and clone size were drawn from that table, and D and trimming were deduced from the DNA. In the table there are about 200,000 clones, roughly 82% of which are singletons. Trimming pared 4 bases from V and 6 bases from J, leaving 12 bases between. CDR3 length: 13 residues. CDR1 is SEHNR and CDR2 is FQNEAQ in the germline V gene (reference sequence).

The sequence was collected from a man in his forties or fifties with acute COVID-19. The genes are TRBV7-9 and TRBJ1-1; possible D gene TRBD1, 5 bases. Sequencing input: PBMCs or T cells enriched from blood (not recorded which). The CDR3 spells CASSSSDSPEAFF. For the CDR3, the DNA is TGTGCCAGCAGCTCCAGTGACAGTCCTGAAGCTTTCTTT. The full variable domain, completed using reference TRBV7-9 and TRBJ1-1, is DTGVSQNPRHKITKRGQNVTFRCDPISEHNRLYWYRQTLGQGPEFLTYFQNEAQLEKSRLLSDRFSAERPKGSFSTLEIQRTEQGDSAMYLCASSSSDSPEAFFGQGTRLTVV.